This TCR beta chain derives from a study of blood T cell repertoires in COVID-19. Original processing notes: Scientists estimated how many nucleated cells there were by amplifying reference gene primers. Only in-frame clones appear in the TCRdb table, and some are missing; sequencing was by immunoSEQ multiplex PCR. That table gives V, J and clone size, and the DNA gave D and trimming. Among roughly 200,000 clones, about four fifths were seen once, and the ten largest hold about 4.5%. This clone was detected many times. The CDR3 spans 14 residues. Germline V gene sequence: CDR1 MDHEN, CDR2 SYDVKM. The V and J ends lost 3 bases and 1 base respectively, with 6 bases between them.

V usage is TRBV28 and J usage is TRBJ2-2; no firm D call. The TCR sequence derives from a man aged 50 to 59 with active or convalescent COVID-19. The specimen was peripheral blood. The CDR3 region is CASSFSWNTGELFF. The CDR3 DNA reads TGTGCCAGCAGTTTTAGTTGGAACACCGGGGAGCTGTTTTTT.